This TCR beta chain was sequenced in a study of T cells in Graves' hyperthyroidism and ophthalmopathy. Study-wide results and caveats: The blood repertoire included most of the expanded thyroid clonotypes above 0.001. The model forecast ophthalmopathy, anticipating it by a median about 6.5 months before onset.

Germline-derived CDR1 and CDR2 are SGHTA and FQGNSA. V lost 3 bases, J lost 4 bases, and 12 bases stayed unmatched. The CDR3 runs 18 residues. RNA transcripts gave rise to amplified TCR beta CDR3 regions. The primer set for the first-round RT-PCR of the TCR CDR3 was HTBI. TCRdb independently ran MiXCR on the multiplex PCR reads; one entry per CDR3 protein. The sample includes approximately 590,000 distinct CDR3 sequences, around 14% of them seen just once. Researchers defined stable Graves' hyperthyroidism as no ophthalmopathy progression within 18 months. Each patient was aged 18 to 65 and had newly diagnosed hyperthyroidism of under 2 months' duration. In the case of this clonotype: Its specificity is unknown.

The material sequenced was blood. The chain links TRBV7-2 to TRBJ2-6; 7 nucleotides line up with TRBD1. This sequence originates from a woman younger than 45 with Graves' hyperthyroidism. Here the CDR3 DNA reads TGTGCCAGCAGCTTCAGGGGGACGGCATACTCGGGGGCCAACGTCCTGACTTTC. Encoded protein: CASSFRGTAYSGANVLTF. Full variable domain (rest looked up from reference TRBV7-2 and TRBJ2-6): GAGVSQSPSNKVTEKGKDVELRCDPISGHTALYWYRQSLGQGLEFLIYFQGNSAPDKSGLPSDRFSAERTGGSVSTLTIQRTQQEDSAVYLCASSFRGTAYSGANVLTFGAGSRLTVL.